This TCR beta chain was recovered during a study of regulatory T cells in long-lasting Graves disease. V lost 0 bases, J lost 6 bases, and 9 bases lay in between. Germline values: CDR1 MNHEY, CDR2 SMNVEV (reference sequence). The CDR3 length is 14 residues. Researchers made TCR beta libraries by using iRepertoire HTBI primers and running Arm-PCR on CDR3 regions. MiXCR, applied by TCRdb to the multiplex PCR reads, yields one record per CDR3 protein. This table has fewer than 400,000 distinct CDR3 sequences, around 20% appearing once. Time point meaning: persistent/refractory GD, antithyroid drugs over 5 years with positive TRAb. The TCR library was prepared using RNA isolated from PBMCs.

This chain connects TRBV27 to TRBJ1-5; D not resolved. The receptor was isolated from a female donor with Graves disease. The sequencing used peripheral blood mononuclear cells (PBMCs), collected when the disease was refractory, from a patient treated with antithyroid drugs. The CDR3 region has the DNA TGTGCCAGCAGTTTATCTATGGGGTCTCAGCCCCAGCATTTT. This gives the protein CASSLSMGSQPQHF.